This passage covers 32 T cell receptor beta chains from one sample sequenced in a study of beta chain features in type 1 diabetes. What was sequenced were expressed TCRB transcripts, since all of the isolated RNA had been reverse transcribed. This table comes from immunoSEQ multiplex PCR, and its TCRdb copy is limited to in-frame clones, with some not included. The sample records 200,000 to 250,000 clones, 9.6% being singletons. Sequenced material: naive CD4+ T cells from blood. The receptors here all came from a woman between 18 and 29 years old in good health.

To note about this clone: The sample has other DNA sequences that encode this CDR3 too. CDR3 protein: CASSLGLAGGTDTQYF. CDR3 in DNA: TGCGCCAGCAGCTTAGGACTAGCGGGGGGGACAGATACGCAGTATTTT. The rearrangement uses TRBV5-1 and TRBJ2-3, with 15 bases lining up with TRBD2. Losses at the gene ends were 2 bases for V and 3 bases for J; bases not matched to a gene: 1. CDR3 length equals 16 residues. Germline V lookup: CDR1 SGHRS, CDR2 YFSETQ.

This clone was counted between two and nine times. The chain has TRBV29-1 and TRBJ2-1; D perhaps matches TRBD1 (6 bases). Trimming stripped 4 bases from V and 6 bases from J, with 19 bases between. The CDR3 extends over 15 amino acids. Per germline, CDR1 SQVTM and CDR2 ANQGSEA. The CDR3 here is CSVGFRQAWGNEQFF. In DNA form, the CDR3 reads TGCAGCGTTGGATTCCGACAGGCTTGGGGCAATGAGCAGTTCTTC.

V and J are TRBV5-4 and TRBJ1-2; D remains ambiguous. CDR1 is SGHNT and CDR2 is YYREEE in the germline V gene (reference sequence). V was pared by 4 bases and J by 3 bases, with 10 bases between. The CDR3 length is 13 residues. CDR3 coding DNA: TGTGCCAGCAGCCAGGTCGGGGACTATGGCTACACCTTC. It codes for CASSQVGDYGYTF.

The rearrangement uses TRBV5-1 and TRBJ2-2, with 8 nucleotides matching TRBD1. This CDR3 contains 18 residues. J gave up 2 bases and V 7 bases, and 16 bases lay outside the gene matches. Germline V gene data show CDR1 as SGHRS and CDR2 as YFSETQ. The CDR3 DNA follows: TGCGCCAGCCGACCGTTTCCCGGGACAGGTTCTAACACCGGGGAGCTGTTTTTT. This codes for CASRPFPGTGSNTGELFF.

In its sample, this clone was seen a few times. The chain uses TRBV7-8 and TRBJ2-5; tentative D call: TRBD2 (6 bases). Per germline, CDR1 SGHVS and CDR2 FQNEAQ. This CDR3 is built from 15 residues. Trimming stripped 5 bases from V and 0 bases from J, with 13 bases between. DNA for the CDR3: TGTGCCAGCAGCCGACGAGCGGGTTACCAAGAGACCCAGTACTTC. It is translated as CASSRRAGYQETQYF.

The rearrangement links TRBV27 to TRBJ2-7; D unresolved. Per the germline V gene, CDR1 is MNHEY and CDR2 is SMNVEV (reference sequence). The V gene lost 0 bases and the J gene lost 6 bases, with 18 bases spanning the gap. The CDR3 contains 16 residues. This CDR3 reads CASSLSRHPVDGEQYF. DNA of the CDR3: TGTGCCAGCAGTTTATCACGACACCCGGTCGACGGCGAGCAGTACTTC.

The table lists this clone with a few counts. The chain has TRBV5-4 and TRBJ1-6; a possible D gene is TRBD1 (6 bases). V dropped 0 bases and J dropped 8 bases, with 9 bases sitting between them. CDR1 and CDR2 (germline): SGHNT, YYREEE (reference sequence). CDR3 size: 14 residues. The CDR3 sequence: CASSLAGADSPLHF. The CDR3 bases are TGTGCCAGCAGCTTGGCAGGGGCCGATTCACCCCTCCACTTT.

This clone was seen a few times. J is TRBJ2-2 and V is TRBV2; 8 nucleotides agree with TRBD2. Germline trimming cut 6 bases from V and 4 bases from J; bases unmatched to any gene: 4. Germline V CDR1 and CDR2: SNHLY, FYNNEI. The CDR3 contains 14 residues. The CDR3 loop reads CASRPSGSTGELFF. CDR3 DNA sequence: TGTGCCAGCAGGCCCAGCGGGAGCACCGGGGAGCTGTTTTTT.

This sequence joins TRBV19 and TRBJ1-2, with D hard to call. Germline loops: CDR1 LNHDA, CDR2 SQIVND (reference sequence). Deletions cut 3 bases from V and 0 bases from J, with 14 bases between. The CDR3 runs 16 residues. The DNA of the CDR3 is TGTGCCAGTAGTATTAAAGGCAGAGGAACTAACTATGGCTACACCTTC. This codes for CASSIKGRGTNYGYTF.

This chain links TRBV19 with TRBJ2-2; 7 bases are shared with TRBD1. The J segment lost 5 bases and the V segment lost 8 bases, leaving 8 bases of the junction unmatched. From germline, CDR1 is LNHDA and CDR2 SQIVND (reference sequence). The CDR3 sequence is 14 residues long. CDR3 sequence: CASRRQGWTGELFF. The CDR3 region has the DNA TGTGCCAGTCGAAGACAGGGCTGGACCGGGGAGCTGTTTTTT.

This clone has a handful of counts. The genes are TRBV7-9 and TRBJ2-2; D is ambiguous. V was pared by 2 bases and J by 5 bases, with 12 bases between. In germline, CDR1 is SEHNR, CDR2 FQNEAQ (reference sequence). The CDR3 sequence is 15 residues long. The CDR3 loop is CASSLSGPRTGELFF. CDR3 coding DNA: TGTGCCAGCAGCTTATCTGGGCCTCGTACCGGGGAGCTGTTTTTT.

This clone was counted a few times. This chain connects TRBV2 to TRBJ2-6; D is ambiguous. CDR1 is SNHLY, CDR2 FYNNEI, per germline. V was cut by 3 bases and J by 0 bases, with 6 bases left in between. CDR3 length: 15 residues. The CDR3 DNA reads as TGTGCCAGCAGTGACGCGGCCTCTGGGGCCAACGTCCTGACTTTC. It translates to CASSDAASGANVLTF.

The table lists this clone with many counts. The chain links TRBV30 to TRBJ2-4, with D possibly matching TRBD1 (6 bases). Looked up from germline, CDR1 is GTSNPN and CDR2 is SVGIG (reference sequence). The CDR3 is 12 residues long. The V end was cut by 4 bases, the J end by 7 bases, with 11 bases between. In nucleotides, the CDR3 is TGTGCCTGGAATACAGGGTGGAACATTCAGTACTTC. Encoded protein: CAWNTGWNIQYF.

The chain recombines TRBV5-4 with TRBJ2-3, with D maybe TRBD1 (6 bases). The CDR3 is made up of 15 amino acids. Germline CDR1 reads SGHNT; CDR2 reads YYREEE (reference sequence). V gave up 0 bases and J gave up 4 bases, with 12 bases separating them. CDR3 nucleotides: TGTGCCAGCAGCTTGGGTGGGGGCTGGGCAGATACGCAGTATTTT. Amino acid sequence: CASSLGGGWADTQYF.

This chain connects TRBV5-1 to TRBJ1-1; 11 bases map to TRBD1. The CDR3 runs to 15 residues. Germline CDR1 is SGHRS and CDR2 is YFSETQ. V dropped 3 bases and J dropped 1; count of bases not matched to a gene: 2. CDR3 sequence: CASSWGTGGNTEAFF. The CDR3 nucleotides are TGCGCCAGCAGCTGGGGGACAGGGGGGAACACTGAAGCTTTCTTT.

A remark on this clone: Other DNA sequences within the sample encode an identical CDR3. V is TRBV18 and J is TRBJ2-7; D is ambiguous. Trimming pared 1 base from V and 3 bases from J, leaving 7 bases between. Looked up from germline, CDR1 is KGHSH and CDR2 is LQKENI. The CDR3 length is 13 residues. This CDR3 reads CASSPRSSYEQYF. The CDR3 region has the DNA TGTGCCAGCTCACCACGTTCGAGCTACGAGCAGTACTTC.

There are a few counts of this clone. J is TRBJ1-5 and V is TRBV5-4, with 7 bases that match TRBD1. The ends lost 0 bases at V and 6 bases at J; junction bases unmatched: 3. The CDR3 covers 14 residues. The germline CDR1 and CDR2 sequences are SGHNT and YYREEE (reference sequence). CDR3 loop: CASSLGTGVQPQHF. The CDR3 DNA reads TGTGCCAGCAGCTTGGGCACAGGGGTTCAGCCCCAGCATTTT.

This clone was seen more than once but under ten times. The chain combines TRBV19 with TRBJ2-1, with 8 nucleotides matching TRBD1. V shed 4 bases, J shed 2 bases, and the junction held 7 bases outside the gene matches. CDR1 LNHDA and CDR2 SQIVND come from the germline V gene (reference sequence). This CDR3 is 16 amino acids long. The CDR3 nucleotides read TGTGCCAGTAGTACAAGGGGACAGGTGCCCTACAATGAGCAGTTCTTC. Protein: CASSTRGQVPYNEQFF.

This chain joins TRBV18 and TRBJ2-1; 10 nucleotides match TRBD2. This CDR3 is 16 amino acids long. Trimming at V came to 4 bases and at J to 3 bases, leaving 6 bases not matched to a gene. Germline V gene data show CDR1 as KGHSH and CDR2 as LQKENI. CDR3 in amino acids: CASSRWTSGYYNEQFF. The CDR3 bases are TGTGCCAGCTCACGGTGGACTAGCGGATACTACAATGAGCAGTTCTTC.

This clone was seen only a few times. This chain joins TRBV5-1 and TRBJ2-1; 14 nucleotides match TRBD2. CDR3 length equals 18 residues. CDR1 SGHRS and CDR2 YFSETQ come from the germline V gene. The J segment lost 1 base and the V segment lost 0 bases, leaving 3 bases of the junction unmatched. CDR3 in amino acids: CASSLGLAGGQSYNEQFF. CDR3 nucleotides: TGCGCCAGCAGCTTGGGACTAGCGGGGGGGCAATCCTACAATGAGCAGTTCTTC.

The chain employs TRBV5-1 and TRBJ2-6; 9 bases match TRBD1. Germline loops: CDR1 SGHRS, CDR2 YFSETQ. This CDR3 comprises 17 residues. J was trimmed by 0 bases and V by 0 bases; bases with no gene match: 1. CDR3 DNA sequence: TGCGCCAGCAGCTTGGGGACAGGGGCCTCTGGGGCCAACGTCCTGACTTTC. Protein sequence: CASSLGTGASGANVLTF.

CDR3 loop: CASSLAGYGLANVLTF. CDR3 coding DNA: TGTGCCAGCAGCTTAGCGGGGTACGGCTTGGCCAACGTCCTGACTTTC. The chain combines TRBV5-4 with TRBJ2-6, with 7 bases identical to TRBD2. The CDR3 is made up of 16 amino acids. Germline CDR1 is SGHNT and CDR2 is YYREEE (reference sequence). The J segment lost 6 bases and the V segment lost 2 bases, leaving 8 bases of the junction unmatched.

This clone was seen more than once but under ten times. The CDR3 bases are TGTGCCAGCAGCTTATCGAAGGCTAGCGGGAGGACCGGGGAGCTGTTTTTT. It yields the protein CASSLSKASGRTGELFF. This chain joins TRBV7-9 and TRBJ2-2; 11 positions agree with TRBD2. The V segment lost 2 bases and the J segment 5 bases; nucleotides outside the gene matches: 7. The CDR3 spans 17 residues. CDR1 SEHNR and CDR2 FQNEAQ come from the germline V gene (reference sequence).

The chain recombines TRBV9 with TRBJ1-1; a weak D match, TRBD1 (6 bases). The CDR3 spans 14 residues. Trimming left V 3 bases short and J 1 base short, with 10 bases between. Germline CDR1 SGDLS, CDR2 YYNGEE. CDR3 loop: CASSEGTRNTEAFF. The CDR3 DNA follows: TGTGCCAGCAGCGAGGGGACAAGGAACACTGAAGCTTTCTTT.

CDR3: CASSLLAGGPPEYF. DNA of the CDR3: TGTGCCAGCAGCCTACTAGCGGGGGGGCCTCCGGAGTATTTT. The chain joins TRBV7-2 to TRBJ2-3; the match to TRBD2 covers 13 bases. V lost 5 bases to trimming and J lost 13 bases; unmatched junction nucleotides: 9. The V gene's germline CDR1 is SGHTA and CDR2 FQGNSA. This CDR3 spans 14 amino acids.

V and J are TRBV30 and TRBJ1-1; D ambiguous. Trimming took 3 bases from V and 5 from J, leaving 19 bases between them. The germline gives CDR1 GTSNPN, CDR2 SVGIG (reference sequence). The CDR3 is 15 amino acids. The CDR3 protein is CAWRPTGSPKTEAFF. The CDR3, as DNA: TGTGCCTGGAGACCCACCGGGTCCCCTAAGACTGAAGCTTTCTTT.

The sample holds a few counts of this clone. This rearrangement joins TRBV19 to TRBJ2-1; TRBD1 might be the D (5 bases). Per germline, CDR1 LNHDA and CDR2 SQIVND (reference sequence). The V and J ends lost 7 bases and 3 bases respectively, with 13 bases between them. This CDR3 region has 14 residues. The CDR3 reads CASNIQGGYNEQFF. The DNA of the CDR3 is TGTGCCAGTAATATCCAGGGCGGCTACAATGAGCAGTTCTTC. Using reference TRBV19 and TRBJ2-1 for the parts outside the CDR3, the full variable domain is DGGITQSPKYLFRKEGQNVTLSCEQNLNHDAMYWYRQDPGQGLRLIYYSQIVNDFQKGDIAEGYSVSREKKESFPLTVTSAQKNPTAFYLCASNIQGGYNEQFFGPGTRLTVL.

The chain combines TRBV7-8 with TRBJ2-3, with D possibly matching TRBD1 (5 bases). There are 17 residues in the CDR3. Germline CDR1 and CDR2: SGHVS and FQNEAQ. V was shortened by 5 bases and J by 0 bases, with 18 bases between the two germline ends. The CDR3 nucleotides are TGTGCCAGCAGCACCCGCGCCCGGACATTTAGCACAGATACGCAGTATTTT. It encodes CASSTRARTFSTDTQYF. The entire variable domain, with the rest obtained from reference TRBV7-8 and TRBJ2-3, is as follows: GAGVSQSPRYKVAKRGQDVALRCDPISGHVSLFWYQQALGQGPEFLTYFQNEAQLDKSGLPSDRFFAERPEGSVSTLKIQRTQQEDSAVYLCASSTRARTFSTDTQYFGPGTRLTVL.

This clone was recorded a few times. The V call is TRBV30, the J call TRBJ1-2; no clear D gene. Trimming removed 5 bases from V and 4 bases from J, with 8 bases in between. This CDR3 has 11 residues. Germline loops: CDR1 GTSNPN, CDR2 SVGIG (reference sequence). CDR3 residues: CAWLQPYGYTF. The DNA for the CDR3 is TGTGCCTGGTTACAGCCCTATGGCTACACCTTC.

V usage is TRBV19 and J usage is TRBJ1-1; 8 nucleotides align to TRBD1. The CDR3 has 13 residues. V trimming: 8 bases; J trimming: 1 base; junction bases outside the gene matches: 3. Germline V gives CDR1 LNHDA, CDR2 SQIVND (reference sequence). CDR3 residues: CASQGARNTEAFF. The CDR3 bases are TGTGCCAGTCAGGGGGCGAGGAACACTGAAGCTTTCTTT.

This clone has a handful of counts. The chain links TRBV4-1 to TRBJ2-3, with 9 nucleotides matching TRBD1. CDR3 size: 18 residues. Trimming removed 6 bases from V and 1 base from J; junction bases left unmatched: 14. Germline V gene lookup returns CDR1 MGHRA and CDR2 YSYEKL. As DNA, the CDR3 is TGCGCCAGCAGACTCGACGCGGGACAGGGAGGTGGCACAGATACGCAGTATTTT. It yields the protein CASRLDAGQGGGTDTQYF.

This clone has just a few counts. This chain connects TRBV5-1 to TRBJ1-6, with D uncertain. The CDR3 has 15 amino acids. V lost 3 bases and J lost 7, with 14 bases in between. Germline V gene data show CDR1 as SGHRS and CDR2 as YFSETQ. The CDR3, as DNA: TGCGCCAGCAGCTCTAGGGAACCGGGGAATTCACCCCTCCACTTT. It codes for CASSSREPGNSPLHF.